This T cell receptor (beta chain) was identified during a study of T cell responses to AZD1222 COVID-19 vaccine. The CDR3 is 11 residues long. V lost 6 bases and J lost 3, with 5 bases in between. Germline V CDR1 and CDR2: LNHDA, SQIVND (reference sequence). In regard to this clone: Its antigen remains unknown.

Sequencing used immunoSEQ multiplex PCR; TCRdb keeps in-frame clones, though not all of them. The sample includes under 170,000 clones, 75% to 95% of them seen just once. Findings and limits, study-wide: The study reported that nearly half of spike-specific TCRs target unmutated variant regions. CD4 TCRs covered the whole spike, strongest at regions 160-218 and 743-854. Only a handful of individuals given AZD1222 were seropositive at baseline. Donors were mostly white British, more females; clonal diversity possibly underestimated.

V and J are TRBV19 and TRBJ1-1; D call uncertain. The receptor's source is an adult who received the AZD1222 COVID-19 vaccine. Sequences were derived from peripheral blood, sampled 28 days after the second AZD1222 dose. The CDR3 DNA reads as TGTGCCAGTAGCGAATACACTGAAGCTTTCTTT. Protein sequence: CASSEYTEAFF.